The 8 T cell receptor beta chains listed next were all sequenced from one sample in a study of T cells after yellow fever vaccination. TCRdb reprocessed the 5' RACE reads via MiXCR and lists one record per CDR3 protein. The sample includes tens of thousands of distinct CDR3 sequences, 6.5% to 8.5% of them seen just once. The material was CD8+ T cells not binding an NS4B(214-222) dextramer, sorted from PBMCs, obtained roughly 46 days after the first yellow fever vaccination. Receptors originate from a man between 18 and 29 years old who received the YFV17D yellow fever vaccine.

This clonotype was counted many times. The CDR3 spells CSGAETGAHYGYTF. DNA for the CDR3: TGCAGTGGAGCAGAGACAGGGGCACACTATGGCTACACCTTC. The rearrangement joins TRBV20-1 to TRBJ1-2, with 8 bases that match TRBD1. Trimming removed 7 bases from V and 3 bases from J; junction bases left unmatched: 10. This CDR3 contains 14 residues. CDR1 and CDR2 from the germline V gene are DFQATT and SNEGSKA (reference sequence).

This clonotype was seen repeatedly, ten times or more. The chain links TRBV12-5 to TRBJ2-2; the D gene is possibly TRBD1 (6 bases). The CDR3 has 17 residues. V gave up 2 bases and J gave up 5 bases, with 18 bases separating them. CDR1 is LGHNT, CDR2 FRNRAP, per germline. The CDR3 region has the DNA TGTGCTAGTGGTTTGACCGGACAGTCCCGTCGGACCGGGGAGCTGTTTTTT. Protein: CASGLTGQSRRTGELFF.

The chain recombines TRBV20-1 with TRBJ2-7; 9 bases match TRBD1. The CDR3 covers 14 residues. V was pared by 4 bases and J by 0 bases, with 4 bases of the junction left unmatched. CDR1 is DFQATT, CDR2 SNEGSKA, per germline (reference sequence). DNA for the CDR3: TGCAGTGCTACCGGGACAGGGAACTCCTACGAGCAGTACGTC. Protein: CSATGTGNSYEQYV.

The chain combines TRBV5-1 with TRBJ1-1; 7 bases map to TRBD1. Per the germline V gene, CDR1 is SGHRS and CDR2 is YFSETQ. With 0 bases clipped from V and 0 bases from J, the junction kept 5 bases outside the gene matches. The CDR3 is made up of 16 amino acids. CDR3 nucleotides: TGCGCCAGCAGCTTGGGGGACAGATCCATGAACACTGAAGCTTTCTTT. This sequence encodes CASSLGDRSMNTEAFF.

The table lists this clonotype with a few counts. The genes are TRBV9 and TRBJ1-2; possible D gene TRBD1, 5 bases. CDR1 is SGDLS, CDR2 YYNGEE, per germline. V lost 3 bases to trimming and J lost 4 bases, with 16 bases between them. The CDR3 runs 15 residues. CDR3 loop: CASSGPGDLFYGYTF. The CDR3 region has the DNA TGTGCCAGCAGCGGCCCGGGGGATCTTTTCTATGGCTACACCTTC. Using reference TRBV9 and TRBJ1-2 for the parts outside the CDR3, the full variable domain is DSGVTQTPKHLITATGQRVTLRCSPRSGDLSVYWYQQSLDQGLQFLIQYYNGEERAKGNILERFSAQQFPDLHSELNLSSLELGDSALYFCASSGPGDLFYGYTFGSGTRLTVV.

The rearrangement links TRBV5-1 to TRBJ2-1; 8 nucleotides align to TRBD2. Germline loops: CDR1 SGHRS, CDR2 YFSETQ. The CDR3 is 15 residues long. V was clipped by 4 bases and J by 8 bases; unmatched bases: 11. The CDR3 loop is CASSPSRGGIYEQFF. The CDR3 DNA is TGCGCCAGCAGCCCGAGCCGGGGGGGCATCTATGAGCAGTTCTTC.

This clonotype came up many times. This chain links TRBV28 with TRBJ2-7, with 8 nucleotides matching TRBD1. The CDR3 loop spans 14 amino acids. Germline CDR1 is MDHEN and CDR2 is SYDVKM. J lost 1 base, V lost 2 bases, and 1 base had no gene match. The CDR3 reads CASSLQGASYEQYV. In DNA form, the CDR3 reads TGTGCCAGCAGTTTACAGGGGGCGTCCTACGAGCAGTACGTC.

The chain recombines TRBV18 with TRBJ2-1, with D possibly TRBD1 on 6 matching bases. Trimming pared 5 bases from V and 1 base from J, leaving 12 bases between. The CDR3 contains 15 residues. Germline V CDR1 and CDR2: KGHSH, LQKENI. This chain's CDR3 is CASSYGQYSYNEQFF. In DNA form, the CDR3 reads TGTGCCAGCTCATATGGACAGTATTCCTACAATGAGCAGTTCTTC.